What follows describes a single T cell receptor beta chain. Its antigen is undetermined. These data originate in a study of T cell responses to AZD1222 COVID-19 vaccine. Study results and caveats: Nearly half of the spike-specific TCRs reportedly recognize variant regions that carry no mutations. Recipients of AZD1222 seropositive at baseline numbered only six or seven. Elevations in Spike-specific TCR breadth and depth followed administration of two AZD1222 doses.

The repertoire was sequenced with immunoSEQ multiplex PCR; TCRdb's copy has only in-frame clones and lacks some. The profile shows roughly 30,000 clones, around 80% of them singletons. This CDR3 is built from 17 residues. Per the germline V gene, CDR1 is SGHRS and CDR2 is YFSETQ. V lost 2 bases and J 0 bases, leaving 12 bases between the germline ends. The gene calls are TRBV5-1 and TRBJ1-6; D not resolved. The sequencing here drew on peripheral blood, taken on day 0 of AZD1222 vaccination. This sequence was found in an adult in good health. In DNA, the CDR3 is TGCGCCAGCAGCTTCTATCCGGTTAGCTCCTATAATTCACCCCTCCACTTT. As protein: CASSFYPVSSYNSPLHF.